This T cell receptor (beta chain) came from a study of CD8 T cells in Susac syndrome. The germline V and J ends were trimmed by 3 bases and 2 bases, with 11 bases remaining between them. Germline lookup yields CDR1 MDHEN and CDR2 SYDVKM. This CDR3 spans 14 amino acids. After extraction with the RNeasy kit, about 0.45 to 1 ug of the RNA was reverse transcribed using random hexamers. Multiplex PCR with immunoSEQ amplified the TCR beta CDR3 across 54 Vbeta and 13 Jbeta. TCRdb fed the immunoSEQ multiplex PCR reads into MiXCR, producing one record per CDR3 protein. Of roughly 150,000 distinct CDR3 sequences listed, around 92% are singletons.

This receptor was obtained from a human donor in good health. The sample taken for sequencing was CD4+ T cells from PBMCs. The rearrangement uses TRBV28 and TRBJ2-7, with D tentatively TRBD2 (6 bases). The CDR3 bases are TGTGCCAGCAGTTTGGGGGGACCAACCTACGAGCAGTACTTC. This gives the protein CASSLGGPTYEQYF.